This TCR beta chain was sequenced for a study of T cells after yellow fever vaccination (dated by TCRdb to between 2018 and 2020). Context from the whole study: The SMART-Seq v4 Ultra Low Input RNA kit was used to prepare libraries from fractions with low cell numbers. Two healthy male donors, one aged 18 to 29 and one aged 30 to 40 years, made up the cohort. To track T-cell clones before and after primary and booster YFV17D yellow fever vaccination, bulk TCR alpha and beta repertoires were sequenced longitudinally. Blood samples were taken at several timepoints before and after primary and secondary immunization, and bulk PBMC replicates and cell subsets were isolated. Summary of the overall study and its limitations: Computational filtering was needed because FACS-sorted repertoires could contain abundant contaminating clonotypes from the bulk population. Only two donors were included in the study, so the extent to which the findings can be generalized is limited. Compared with the primary T-cell response, the secondary T-cell response was weaker but faster, peaking on day 5 rather than day 15. After the booster, most of the clones that had expanded following primary vaccination were detected again (roughly 97% of CD4 and roughly nine tenths of CD8), which suggests that memory was broadly maintained. A small share of clonotypes was detected in both CD4 and CD8 compartments, with the overlap likely arising from convergent recombination.

Sequencing relied on an Illumina NovaSeq 6000. TCR cDNA was synthesized by 5'RACE template switching, which introduced a universal primer site and unique molecular identifiers. Priming of cDNA synthesis was performed from both the TCR alpha and TCR beta constant segments. Library amplification involved two PCR steps, and the second step added sample barcodes and sequencing adapters. Libraries were sequenced on Illumina HiSeq 2500 (2x100 bp) or NovaSeq (2x150 bp). As for how the authors treated the data: MIGEC was used to demultiplex reads and collapse the reads into UMI consensus sequences, and MiXCR was used for V(D)J alignment. Clonotypes responding to the vaccine were identified with edgeR on replicate PBMC samples, with the criteria of FDR below 0.01 and a log2 fold change above 5 up to day 15. Bulk clonotypes were assigned CD4 or CD8 identity according to which sequenced CD4 or CD8 repertoire held them at higher abundance. The public reads were reanalyzed by TCRdb: fastp trimming at Q25, MiXCR alignment, in-frame beta chains only. Rows with one shared CDR3 protein collapse into an entry with the most common genes and DNA. TCRdb, not the original authors, processed these V and J calls. The sample table holds hundreds of thousands of distinct CDR3 sequences, of which around 3.6% were seen once. The top ten hold less than 25% of the sample.

The meaning of the sample's treatment or condition label: live attenuated yellow fever vaccine strain. At each blood-draw timepoint, two biological replicates of bulk PBMCs were obtained. PBMCs were isolated from peripheral blood using a standard Ficoll-Paque protocol. RNA was extracted with TriZol from bulk PBMCs, CD4 and CD8 fractions, and dextramer-positive and dextramer-negative fractions. This clonotype came up many times. What antigen it recognizes has not been identified. Nothing much larger sits one base from this clone, and base qualities are not available. CDR1 and CDR2 are read off the germline V gene as SGHRS and YFSETQ. Germline trimming: 0 bases from V, 2 bases from J; junction bases outside gene matches: 7. The CDR3 numbers 16 residues from cysteine through phenylalanine. The entry retains the CDR3 DNA only, 48 bases that are in frame from base 1.

The sample consisted of PBMCs, taken on the day of the yellow fever booster vaccination. The source of this sequence is a man aged 18 to 35 who received the YFV17D yellow fever vaccine. The chain uses TRBV5-1 and TRBJ2-5; TRBD2 fits 7 bases in the junction. For the CDR3, the sequence is CASSLGLADIQETQYF. The base sequence is TGCGCCAGCAGCTTGGGGCTAGCGGATATACAAGAGACCCAGTACTTC.